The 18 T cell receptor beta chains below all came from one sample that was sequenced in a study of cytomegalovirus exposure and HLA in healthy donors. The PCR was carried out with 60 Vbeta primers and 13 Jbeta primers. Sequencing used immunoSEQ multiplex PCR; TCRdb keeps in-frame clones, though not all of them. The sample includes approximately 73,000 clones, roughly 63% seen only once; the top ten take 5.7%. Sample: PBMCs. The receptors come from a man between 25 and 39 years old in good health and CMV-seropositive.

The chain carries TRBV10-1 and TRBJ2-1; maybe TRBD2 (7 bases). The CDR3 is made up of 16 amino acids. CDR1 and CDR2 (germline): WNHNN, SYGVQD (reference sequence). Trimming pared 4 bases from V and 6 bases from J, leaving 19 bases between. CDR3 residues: CASSGPGGRNLNEQFF. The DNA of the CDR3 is TGCGCCAGCAGTGGGCCCGGGGGGCGGAATCTCAATGAGCAGTTCTTC.

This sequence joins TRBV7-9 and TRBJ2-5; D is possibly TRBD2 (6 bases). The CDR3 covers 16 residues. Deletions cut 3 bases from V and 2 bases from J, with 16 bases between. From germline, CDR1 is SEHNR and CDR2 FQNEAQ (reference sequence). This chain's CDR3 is CASSFWRAGKQETQYF. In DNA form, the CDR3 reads TGTGCCAGCAGCTTTTGGAGGGCGGGGAAGCAAGAGACCCAGTACTTC. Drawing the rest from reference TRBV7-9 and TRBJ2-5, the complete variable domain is DTGVSQNPRHKITKRGQNVTFRCDPISEHNRLYWYRQTLGQGPEFLTYFQNEAQLEKSRLLSDRFSAERPKGSFSTLEIQRTEQGDSAMYLCASSFWRAGKQETQYFGPGTRLLVL.

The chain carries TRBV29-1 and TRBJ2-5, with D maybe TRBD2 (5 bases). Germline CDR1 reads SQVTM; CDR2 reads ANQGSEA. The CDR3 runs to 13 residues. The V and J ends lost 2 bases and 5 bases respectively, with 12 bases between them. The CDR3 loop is CSVEPGMAETQYF. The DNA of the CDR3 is TGCAGCGTTGAACCCGGGATGGCGGAGACCCAGTACTTC.

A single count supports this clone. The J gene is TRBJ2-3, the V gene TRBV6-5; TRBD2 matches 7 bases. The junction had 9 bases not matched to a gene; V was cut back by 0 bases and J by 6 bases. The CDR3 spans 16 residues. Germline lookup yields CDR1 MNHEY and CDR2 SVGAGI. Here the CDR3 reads CASSYSRFRTRDTQYF. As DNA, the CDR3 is TGTGCCAGCAGTTACTCGCGGTTTAGGACTAGGGATACGCAGTATTTT.

CDR3 sequence: CASSPRDSDLYGYTF. Here the CDR3 DNA reads TGTGCCAGCTCACCCCGGGACAGCGACCTTTATGGCTACACCTTC. The V gene is TRBV18, the J gene TRBJ1-2; 7 bases line up with TRBD1. CDR1 is KGHSH and CDR2 is LQKENI in the germline V gene. After removal of 3 bases from V and 5 bases from J, the junction contained 9 bases not matched to a gene. The CDR3 loop spans 15 amino acids.

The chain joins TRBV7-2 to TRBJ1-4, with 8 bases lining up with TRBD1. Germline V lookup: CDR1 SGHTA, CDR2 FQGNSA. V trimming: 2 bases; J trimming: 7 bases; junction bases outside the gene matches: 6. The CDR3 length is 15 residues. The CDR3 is CASSLQAGGGEKLFF. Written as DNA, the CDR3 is TGTGCCAGCAGCTTACAGGCAGGGGGCGGTGAAAAACTGTTTTTT.

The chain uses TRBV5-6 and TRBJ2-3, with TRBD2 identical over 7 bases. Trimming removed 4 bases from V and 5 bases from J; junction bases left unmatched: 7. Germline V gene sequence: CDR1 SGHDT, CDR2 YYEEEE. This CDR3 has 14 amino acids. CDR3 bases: TGTGCCAGCAGCCGGACTAGTGGGGGAGATACGCAGTATTTT. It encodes CASSRTSGGDTQYF. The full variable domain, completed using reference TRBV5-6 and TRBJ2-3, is DAGVTQSPTHLIKTRGQQVTLRCSPKSGHDTVSWYQQALGQGPQFIFQYYEEEERQRGNFPDRFSGHQFPNYSSELNVNALLLGDSALYLCASSRTSGGDTQYFGPGTRLTVL.

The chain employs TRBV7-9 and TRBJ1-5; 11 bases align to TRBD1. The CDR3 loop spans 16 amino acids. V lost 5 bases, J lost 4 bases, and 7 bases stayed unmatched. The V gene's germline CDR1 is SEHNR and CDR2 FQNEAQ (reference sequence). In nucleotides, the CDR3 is TGTGCCAGCAGCCGAGCGGGACAGGGGGTGAATCAGCCCCAGCATTTT. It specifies CASSRAGQGVNQPQHF.

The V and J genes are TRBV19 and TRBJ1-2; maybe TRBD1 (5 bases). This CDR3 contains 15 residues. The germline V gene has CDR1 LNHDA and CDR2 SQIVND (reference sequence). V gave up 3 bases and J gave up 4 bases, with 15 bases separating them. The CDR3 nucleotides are TGTGCCAGTAGTATTTCGGCGACAGAAACCTATGGCTACACCTTC. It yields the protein CASSISATETYGYTF.

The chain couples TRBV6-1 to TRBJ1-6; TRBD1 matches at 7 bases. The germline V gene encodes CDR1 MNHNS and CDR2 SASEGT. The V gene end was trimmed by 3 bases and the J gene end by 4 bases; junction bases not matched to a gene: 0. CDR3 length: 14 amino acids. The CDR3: CASSDRGYNSPLHF. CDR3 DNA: TGTGCCAGCAGTGACAGGGGGTATAATTCACCCCTCCACTTT.

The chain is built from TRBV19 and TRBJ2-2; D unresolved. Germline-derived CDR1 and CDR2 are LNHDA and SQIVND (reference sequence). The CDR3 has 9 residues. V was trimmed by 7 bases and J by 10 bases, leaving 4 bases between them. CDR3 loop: CASIEELFF. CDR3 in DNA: TGTGCCAGTATAGAGGAGCTGTTTTTT.

The CDR3: CASSLGATGVGANVLTF. In nucleotides, the CDR3 is TGCGCCAGCAGCTTGGGGGCCACAGGGGTTGGGGCCAACGTCCTGACTTTC. The rearrangement uses TRBV5-1 and TRBJ2-6, with TRBD1 matching 7 bases. The V gene's germline CDR1 is SGHRS and CDR2 YFSETQ. CDR3 size: 17 residues. The V gene end was trimmed by 0 bases and the J gene end by 3 bases; junction bases not matched to a gene: 6.

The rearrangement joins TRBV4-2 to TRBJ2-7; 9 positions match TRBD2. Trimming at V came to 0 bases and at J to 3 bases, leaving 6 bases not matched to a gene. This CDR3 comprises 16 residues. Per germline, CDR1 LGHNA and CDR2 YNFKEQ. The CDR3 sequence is CASSQDRGRAFYEQYF. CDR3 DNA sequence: TGTGCCAGCAGCCAAGATCGCGGGAGGGCCTTCTACGAGCAGTACTTC.

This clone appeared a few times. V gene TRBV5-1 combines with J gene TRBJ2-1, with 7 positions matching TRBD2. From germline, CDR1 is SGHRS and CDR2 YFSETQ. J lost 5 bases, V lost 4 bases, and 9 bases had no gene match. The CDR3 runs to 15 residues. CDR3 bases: TGCGCCAGCAGCACCGAACTAGCGTCCCACAATGAGCAGTTCTTC. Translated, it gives CASSTELASHNEQFF.

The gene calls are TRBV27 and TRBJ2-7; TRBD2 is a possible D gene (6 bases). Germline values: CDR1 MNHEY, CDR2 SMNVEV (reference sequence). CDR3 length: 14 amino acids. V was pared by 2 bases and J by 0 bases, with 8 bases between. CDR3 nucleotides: TGTGCCAGCAGTTTAAGCGGGCCCTCCTACGAGCAGTACTTC. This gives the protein CASSLSGPSYEQYF.

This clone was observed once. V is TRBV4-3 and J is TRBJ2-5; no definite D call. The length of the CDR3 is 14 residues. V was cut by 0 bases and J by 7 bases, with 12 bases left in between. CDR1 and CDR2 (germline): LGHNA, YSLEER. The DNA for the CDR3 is TGCGCCAGCAGCCAAGATGCAAACAGTTGGACCCAGTACTTC. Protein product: CASSQDANSWTQYF.

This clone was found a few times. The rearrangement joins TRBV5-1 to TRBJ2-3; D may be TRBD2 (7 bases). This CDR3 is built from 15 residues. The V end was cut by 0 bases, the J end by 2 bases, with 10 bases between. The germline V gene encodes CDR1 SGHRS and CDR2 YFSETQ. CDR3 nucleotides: TGCGCCAGCAGCTTGGGAGGGGGGGACACAGATACGCAGTATTTT. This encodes CASSLGGGDTDTQYF.

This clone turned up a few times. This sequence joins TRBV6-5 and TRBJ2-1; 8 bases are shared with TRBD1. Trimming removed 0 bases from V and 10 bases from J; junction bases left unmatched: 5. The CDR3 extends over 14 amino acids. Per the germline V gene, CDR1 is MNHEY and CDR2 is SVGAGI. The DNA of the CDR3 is TGTGCCAGCAGTTACTCGACCCCAGGGGGCGAGCAGTTCTTC. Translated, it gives CASSYSTPGGEQFF.